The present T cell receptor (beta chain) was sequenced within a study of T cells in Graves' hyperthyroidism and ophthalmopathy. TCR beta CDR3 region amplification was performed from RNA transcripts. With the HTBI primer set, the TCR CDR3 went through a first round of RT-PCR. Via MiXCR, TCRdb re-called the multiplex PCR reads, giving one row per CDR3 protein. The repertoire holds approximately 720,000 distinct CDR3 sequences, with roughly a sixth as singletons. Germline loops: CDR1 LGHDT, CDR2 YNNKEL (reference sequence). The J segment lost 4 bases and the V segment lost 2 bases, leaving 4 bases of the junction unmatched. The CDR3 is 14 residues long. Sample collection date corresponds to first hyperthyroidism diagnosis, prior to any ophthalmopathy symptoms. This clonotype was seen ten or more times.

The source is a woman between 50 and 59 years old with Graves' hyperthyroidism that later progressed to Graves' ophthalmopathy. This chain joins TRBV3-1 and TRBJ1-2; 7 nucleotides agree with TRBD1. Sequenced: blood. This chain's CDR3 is CASSQQRQGYGYTF. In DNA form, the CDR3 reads TGTGCCAGCAGCCAACAGAGACAGGGCTATGGCTACACCTTC.